This T cell receptor (beta chain) was profiled in a study of PD-1 blockade in classical Hodgkin lymphoma. The CDR3 is 13 residues long. The germline V gene encodes CDR1 MNHNS and CDR2 SASEGT. V lost 6 bases, J lost 2 bases, and 3 bases stayed unmatched. Every patient was affected by relapse after autologous stem cell transplantation, while exposure to brentuximab vedotin was not uniform. Produced via immunoSEQ multiplex PCR; TCRdb's table is partial and in-frame only. Among around 36,000 clones listed, around 87% were seen once. The material sequenced was peripheral blood mononuclear cells (PBMCs), taken at baseline. The rearrangement joins TRBV6-1 to TRBJ2-5; TRBD1 aligns across 7 bases. The receptor comes from a human donor with classical Hodgkin lymphoma. CDR3 DNA: TGTGCCAGCAGCAGGACAGGTCAAGAGACCCAGTACTTC. Translation: CASSRTGQETQYF.